This T cell receptor (beta chain) was identified in a study of graft-versus-host responses after intestinal transplantation. Turning to the study itself: Uniformly, recipients were administered anti-thymocyte globulin induction with subsequent tacrolimus and steroids for approximately three years.

Whole-study findings and limits: Recipient marrow held GvH clones, some first seen in ileum or blood. GvH clone levels peaked in circulation, and this peak was associated with early post-transplant HvG declines. Across patients carrying graft-donor T cell macrochimerism, allografts held high graft-versus-host to host-versus-graft clonal ratios.

CDR1 is SGHAT and CDR2 is FQDESV in the germline V gene (reference sequence). Trimming left V 6 bases short and J 3 bases short, with 8 bases between. This CDR3 has 12 residues. In the case of this clone: Its antigen is not known.

Libraries were prepared by immunoSEQ multiplex PCR; TCRdb keeps only in-frame clonotypes and omits some of them. The table records roughly 62,000 clones, about 90% of them present only once. The sequence derives from a human patient who received an intestinal transplant, so some T cells may come from the graft donor. V and J are TRBV11-1 and TRBJ1-1; D unclear. Source: PBMCs, taken roughly 120 days after intestinal transplantation. Here the CDR3 DNA reads TGTGCCAGCAGACGCCGGGACACTGAAGCTTTCTTT. The encoded protein is CASRRRDTEAFF. Full variable domain (rest looked up from reference TRBV11-1 and TRBJ1-1): EAEVAQSPRYKITEKSQAVAFWCDPISGHATLYWYRQILGQGPELLVQFQDESVVDDSQLPKDRFSAERLKGVDSTLKIQPAELGDSAMYLCASRRRDTEAFFGQGTRLTVV.